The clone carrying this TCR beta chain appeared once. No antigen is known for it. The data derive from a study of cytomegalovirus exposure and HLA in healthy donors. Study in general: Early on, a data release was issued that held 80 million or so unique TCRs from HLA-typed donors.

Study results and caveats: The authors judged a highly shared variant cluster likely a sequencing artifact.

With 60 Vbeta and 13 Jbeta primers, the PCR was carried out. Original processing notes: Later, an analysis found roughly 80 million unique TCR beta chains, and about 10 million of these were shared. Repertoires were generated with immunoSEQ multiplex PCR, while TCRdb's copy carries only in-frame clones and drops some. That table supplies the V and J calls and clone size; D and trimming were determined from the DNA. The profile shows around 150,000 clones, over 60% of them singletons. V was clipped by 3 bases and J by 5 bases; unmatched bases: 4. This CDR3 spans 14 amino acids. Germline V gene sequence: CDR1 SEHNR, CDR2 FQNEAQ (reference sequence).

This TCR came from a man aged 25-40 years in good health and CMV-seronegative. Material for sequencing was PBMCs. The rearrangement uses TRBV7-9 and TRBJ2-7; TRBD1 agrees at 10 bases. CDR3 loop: CASSFGTGVDEQYF. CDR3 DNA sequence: TGTGCCAGCAGCTTCGGGACAGGGGTGGACGAGCAGTACTTC.